A selection of T cell receptor beta chains follows, all from one sample in a study of cytomegalovirus exposure and HLA in healthy donors. Measured with immunoSEQ multiplex PCR; TCRdb has only the in-frame clones, and not every one. This sample carries some 77,000 clones, approximately 94% of them seen once, and the ten largest clones take more than 1.2%. The sample consisted of PBMCs. The receptors were sampled from a man between 18 and 29 years old in good health and CMV-seropositive. Both conserved end residues are part of each CDR3. Each record gives: CDR3 DNA, CDR3 protein, V gene, J gene, clone size, D gene. D genes are given only for firm matches. Clone size is given for some rows only: seen once, a few or many times, or a class if the clone is expanded.

TGTGCCAGCAGTGAACCAGGGGACCAGGGTTGGGAGCAGTACTTC	CASSEPGDQGWEQYF	TRBV6-1	TRBJ2-7	NA	NA
TGTGCCAGCAGCGTAGGAGGGGAGGGAGAGACCCAGTACTTC	CASSVGGEGETQYF	TRBV9	TRBJ2-5	NA	TRBD2
TGTGCCAGCAGCTTCGGGACAGAAAAGGTCACTGAAGCTTTCTTT	CASSFGTEKVTEAFF	TRBV11-2	TRBJ1-1	NA	TRBD1
TGTGCCAGCAGCCCCGGGACTAGCGGATACAATGAGCAGTTCTTC	CASSPGTSGYNEQFF	TRBV11-2	TRBJ2-1	NA	TRBD2
TGTGCCAGCAGTTACGATGGACTAGCTTACAATGAGCAGTTCTTC	CASSYDGLAYNEQFF	TRBV6-6	TRBJ2-1	NA	TRBD2
TGTGCCAGCAGCGACCCCTTTGGACAGGGGAGGGACGCTAGCGGGAGTTATCGGGAGCTGTTTTTT	CASSDPFGQGRDASGSYRELFF	TRBV9	TRBJ2-2	NA	NA
TGTGCCACCAGCAGAGATTACGGGGGTTCCGAGCAGTACTTC	CATSRDYGGSEQYF	TRBV15	TRBJ2-7	NA	NA
TGTGCCAGCACCCGGGGGGAAAGCTCCTACAATGAGCAGTTCTTC	CASTRGESSYNEQFF	TRBV6-6	TRBJ2-1	NA	TRBD2
TGTGCCAGCAGCTTCAGTGGGACTACTCCTTACAATGAGCAGTTCTTC	CASSFSGTTPYNEQFF	TRBV5-6	TRBJ2-1	NA	TRBD2
TGTGCCAGCAGCTCGACTTGGCGGCAGTATTTT	CASSSTWRQYF	TRBV5-8	TRBJ2-3	NA	NA
TGTGCCAGCAGCGCCTACAGCCGGGACAGATACACAGATACGCAGTATTTT	CASSAYSRDRYTDTQYF	TRBV9	TRBJ2-3	NA	TRBD1
TGTGCCAGCGGAGGACTAGCGGGAGTCGAGCAGTACTTC	CASGGLAGVEQYF	TRBV2	TRBJ2-7	NA	TRBD2
TGTGCCAGCAGTGATCGACAATCCGAGTACAATGAGCAGTTCTTC	CASSDRQSEYNEQFF	TRBV2	TRBJ2-1	NA	NA
TGTGCCAGCAGCCGGACAGGGGGTGGGGGCGAGCAGTACTTC	CASSRTGGGGEQYF	TRBV7-6	TRBJ2-7	NA	TRBD1
TGTGCCTGGAGTCCAGGGGGAGGCTACACCTTC	CAWSPGGGYTF	TRBV30	TRBJ1-2	NA	TRBD1
TGTGCCAGCAGCCCCGACAGGGCCGTCGTAGAGACCCAGTACTTC	CASSPDRAVVETQYF	TRBV5-4	TRBJ2-5	NA	TRBD1
TGTGCCAGCAGTTCCCTTCAGGGGGTCACTGAAGCTTTCTTT	CASSSLQGVTEAFF	TRBV27	TRBJ1-1	few	TRBD1
TGTGCCAGCAGGCCCCGTACAGGGGGCGGTGAAAAACTGTTTTTT	CASRPRTGGGEKLFF	TRBV6-6	TRBJ1-4	NA	TRBD1
TGTGCCAGCTCACCGGGACAGAGCTACGAGCAGTACTTC	CASSPGQSYEQYF	TRBV18	TRBJ2-7	NA	TRBD1
TGTGCCAGCAGCGGATTGGCGGGACAGGGCTCCTACGAGCAGTACTTC	CASSGLAGQGSYEQYF	TRBV5-6	TRBJ2-7	NA	TRBD1
TGCGCCAGCAGCTTGGTAACGGGAGAGACCTACAATGAGCAGTTCTTC	CASSLVTGETYNEQFF	TRBV5-1	TRBJ2-1	NA	NA
TGTGCCAGTATGGCCCGCTATGGCTACACCTTC	CASMARYGYTF	TRBV19	TRBJ1-2	NA	NA
TGTGCCAGCAGTGAACTAGCAGGGGCGGGGGGTTCCTACAATGAGCAGTTCTTC	CASSELAGAGGSYNEQFF	TRBV6-1	TRBJ2-1	once	TRBD2
TGTGCCAGCAGTTTTAGTCTAGGGACACCATACGAGCAGTACTTC	CASSFSLGTPYEQYF	TRBV28	TRBJ2-7	NA	NA
TGTGCCAGCAGCTTAAGGGACTTGGATACGCAGTATTTT	CASSLRDLDTQYF	TRBV7-3	TRBJ2-3	once	NA
TGTGCCAGCAATACCGGACAGGCCGGCACCGGGGAGCTGTTTTTT	CASNTGQAGTGELFF	TRBV2	TRBJ2-2	NA	TRBD1
TGTGCCAGCTCACCCACCAGGTCTACCGAGCAGTACTTC	CASSPTRSTEQYF	TRBV18	TRBJ2-7	NA	NA
TGTGCCAGTAGTATCAGCAGGGAGACCCAGTACTTC	CASSISRETQYF	TRBV19	TRBJ2-5	NA	NA
TGTGCCAGCAGCAGACAGGGGAGCCAGCCCCAGCATTTT	CASSRQGSQPQHF	TRBV7-9	TRBJ1-5	NA	TRBD1
TGTGCCAGCAGCAAAGGGGCTGGACAGTCTAATGAAAAACTGTTTTTT	CASSKGAGQSNEKLFF	TRBV4-2	TRBJ1-4	NA	NA
TGTGCCAGCTCCACAGTGGCTTTCACGTACTCTGGAAACACCATATATTTT	CASSTVAFTYSGNTIYF	TRBV18	TRBJ1-3	NA	NA
TGCGCCAGCAGCCCCCCCGGACAGGGAGGGAATGGCTACACCTTC	CASSPPGQGGNGYTF	TRBV4-1	TRBJ1-2	NA	TRBD1
TGTGCCAGCAGTTCGCCGGGACTAGTCCTTGGCACAGATACGCAGTATTTT	CASSSPGLVLGTDTQYF	TRBV27	TRBJ2-3	NA	TRBD2
TGTGCCAGCTCACCACAGGAATCAGGCAGGGGTTACAATGAGCAGTTCTTC	CASSPQESGRGYNEQFF	TRBV18	TRBJ2-1	NA	NA
TGTGCCAGCAGTTTAGGGCAGGCCCTGGGAGATGAGCAGTTCTTC	CASSLGQALGDEQFF	TRBV28	TRBJ2-1	NA	NA
TGTGCCAGCAGTAAAACAGAGTATGGCTACACCTTC	CASSKTEYGYTF	TRBV25-1	TRBJ1-2	NA	NA
TGTGCCAGCAGTTACTCCGGATTAGCCTTTGGCAATGAGCAGTTCTTC	CASSYSGLAFGNEQFF	TRBV6-5	TRBJ2-1	NA	NA
TGTGCCAGCGCGTTGACAGGCAACTATGGCTACACCTTC	CASALTGNYGYTF	TRBV6-5	TRBJ1-2	NA	NA
TGTGCCAGCAGTTACGGCCCGGGGGGTGATCAGCCCCAGCATTTT	CASSYGPGGDQPQHF	TRBV6-5	TRBJ1-5	NA	NA
TGTGCCAGCAGCGGACCGGGACAGGTGGACTTC	CASSGPGQVDF	TRBV7-9	TRBJ2-7	NA	TRBD1
TGTGCCAGCAGCGCCCTGGGAGGTCACGGTGAGCAGTTCTTC	CASSALGGHGEQFF	TRBV11-2	TRBJ2-1	NA	NA
TGTGCCAGCTCAAAAAGTAGCGGATTCTCCTACGAGCAGTACTTC	CASSKSSGFSYEQYF	TRBV6-5	TRBJ2-7	few	NA
TGCAGTGCTAGCTCCCGCGCCGAGCAGTTCTTC	CSASSRAEQFF	TRBV20-1	TRBJ2-1	NA	NA
TGTGCCAGCAGCCCTGGGACTTTCAACACTGAAGCTTTCTTT	CASSPGTFNTEAFF	TRBV7-9	TRBJ1-1	NA	NA
TGCGCCAGCAGCTTACTAGCGGGAGGGAGCACAGATACGCAGTATTTT	CASSLLAGGSTDTQYF	TRBV5-1	TRBJ2-3	NA	TRBD2
TGCAGCGTTGGCCAGGGGGCTGAAGAGCAGTACTTC	CSVGQGAEEQYF	TRBV29-1	TRBJ2-7	NA	TRBD1
TGTGCCAGCAGCCCGTACGGGGGGAGGGGCTACACCTTC	CASSPYGGRGYTF	TRBV28	TRBJ1-2	NA	NA
TGTGCCAGCAGACTACAGGGGGCAGGGACTGAAGCTTTCTTT	CASRLQGAGTEAFF	TRBV27	TRBJ1-1	NA	TRBD1
TGTGCCAGCAGTGGGGGGGCGCCTAACACTGAAGCTTTCTTT	CASSGGAPNTEAFF	TRBV6-5	TRBJ1-1	NA	NA
TGTGCCAGCAGCTTTAGAGGGGGGGAGGGGGATCAGCCCCAGCATTTT	CASSFRGGEGDQPQHF	TRBV7-8	TRBJ1-5	NA	NA